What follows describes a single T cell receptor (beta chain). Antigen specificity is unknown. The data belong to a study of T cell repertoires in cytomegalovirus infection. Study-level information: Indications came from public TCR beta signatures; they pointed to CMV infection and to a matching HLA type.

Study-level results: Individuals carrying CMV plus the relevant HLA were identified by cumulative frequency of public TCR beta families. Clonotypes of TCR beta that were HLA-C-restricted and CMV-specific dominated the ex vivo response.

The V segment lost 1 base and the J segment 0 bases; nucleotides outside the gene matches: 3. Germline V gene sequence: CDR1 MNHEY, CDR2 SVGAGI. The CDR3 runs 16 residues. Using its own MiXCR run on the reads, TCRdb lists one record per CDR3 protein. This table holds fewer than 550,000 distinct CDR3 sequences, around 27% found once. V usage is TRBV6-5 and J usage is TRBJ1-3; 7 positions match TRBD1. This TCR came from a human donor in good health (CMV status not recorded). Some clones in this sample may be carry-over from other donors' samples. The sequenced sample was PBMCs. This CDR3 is CASSYYGDSSGNTIYF. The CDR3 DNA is TGTGCCAGCAGTTACTACGGGGACAGCTCTGGAAACACCATATATTTT.